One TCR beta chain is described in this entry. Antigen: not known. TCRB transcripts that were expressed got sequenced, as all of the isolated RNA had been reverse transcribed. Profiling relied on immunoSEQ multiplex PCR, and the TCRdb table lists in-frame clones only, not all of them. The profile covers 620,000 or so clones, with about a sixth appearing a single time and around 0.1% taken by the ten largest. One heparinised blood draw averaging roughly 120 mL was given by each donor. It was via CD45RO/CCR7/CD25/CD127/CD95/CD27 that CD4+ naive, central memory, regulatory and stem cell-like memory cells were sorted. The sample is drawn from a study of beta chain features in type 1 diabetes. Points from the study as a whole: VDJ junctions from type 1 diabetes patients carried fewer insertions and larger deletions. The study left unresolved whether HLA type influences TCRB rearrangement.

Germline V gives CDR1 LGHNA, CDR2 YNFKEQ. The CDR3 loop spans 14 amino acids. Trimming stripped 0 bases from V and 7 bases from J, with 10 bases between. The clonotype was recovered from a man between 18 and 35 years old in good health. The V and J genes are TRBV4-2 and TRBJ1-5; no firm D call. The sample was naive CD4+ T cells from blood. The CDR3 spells CASSQDMGGQPQHF. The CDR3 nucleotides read TGTGCCAGCAGCCAAGATATGGGTGGCCAGCCCCAGCATTTT.